These 17 T cell receptor beta chains originate from one sample sequenced in a study of cytomegalovirus exposure and HLA in healthy donors. Sequenced by immunoSEQ multiplex PCR; TCRdb stores in-frame clones only, minus some. The table shows 150,000 to 170,000 clones, with 65% to 90% occurring only once. The source material was PBMCs. Source of these receptors: a man in his late teens or twenties in good health and CMV-seropositive.

V is TRBV4-3 and J is TRBJ1-2, with 9 bases fitting TRBD1. V gave up 0 bases and J gave up 3 bases; unmatched junction bases: 5. The CDR3 extends over 16 amino acids. From germline, CDR1 is LGHNA and CDR2 YSLEER. For the CDR3, the DNA is TGCGCCAGCAGCCAAGATACAACAGGGGGCCACTATGGCTACACCTTC. Translating gives CASSQDTTGGHYGYTF.

This clone came up a few times. The chain recombines TRBV19 with TRBJ2-7; 11 bases align to TRBD2. CDR3 length equals 14 residues. Germline V gene data show CDR1 as LNHDA and CDR2 as SQIVND (reference sequence). Trimming cost V 5 bases and J 4 bases; bases outside gene matches: 4. The CDR3 region has the DNA TGTGCCAGTAGTGCCCGACTAGCGGGGTACGAGCAGTACTTC. It is translated as CASSARLAGYEQYF.

The chain is built from TRBV7-6 and TRBJ2-1; a weak D match, TRBD1 (6 bases). Deletions cut 5 bases from V and 8 bases from J, with 19 bases between. The CDR3 sequence is 15 residues long. Per the germline V gene, CDR1 is SGHVS and CDR2 is FNYEAQ. CDR3 amino acids: CASSPGHRALDEQFF. CDR3 DNA: TGTGCCAGCAGCCCGGGACACCGGGCACTCGATGAGCAGTTCTTC.

The chain couples TRBV7-9 to TRBJ1-5, with D possibly matching TRBD1 (6 bases). With 1 base removed from V and 6 bases from J, the gap between germline ends came to 10 bases. Germline V CDR1 and CDR2: SEHNR, FQNEAQ (reference sequence). This CDR3 has 14 amino acids. The CDR3 nucleotides read TGTGCCAGCAGCTTAGACAGGGTTGGTCAGCCCCAGCATTTT. It codes for CASSLDRVGQPQHF.

This sequence joins TRBV30 and TRBJ2-1; 8 bases match TRBD2. The ends lost 3 bases at V and 4 bases at J; junction bases unmatched: 5. The CDR3 has 14 amino acids. Germline V gives CDR1 GTSNPN, CDR2 SVGIG (reference sequence). The CDR3 DNA reads TGTGCCTGGAGGACGGGACTAGGGTACAATGAGCAGTTCTTC. It translates to CAWRTGLGYNEQFF. The full variable domain, in which reference TRBV30 and TRBJ2-1 provide the parts outside the CDR3, is SQTIHQWPATLVQPVGSPLSLECTVEGTSNPNLYWYRQAAGRGLQLLFYSVGIGQISSEVPQNLSASRPQDRQFILSSKKLLLSDSGFYLCAWRTGLGYNEQFFGPGTRLTVL.

This chain uses TRBV4-3 with TRBJ2-1; D might be TRBD2 (6 bases). Between the trimmed V and J ends, which lost 3 bases and 7 bases, there was a span of 10 bases. Germline V gene data show CDR1 as LGHNA and CDR2 as YSLEER. This CDR3 has 13 residues. The CDR3 DNA reads TGCGCCAGCAGCCAGGGACGGGGGAATGAGCAGTTCTTC. Translated, it gives CASSQGRGNEQFF.

CDR3 loop: CASSLRTGAPNTEAFF. CDR3 in DNA: TGTGCCAGCAGCTTGAGGACAGGGGCTCCCAACACTGAAGCTTTCTTT. This chain joins TRBV5-6 and TRBJ1-1, with TRBD1 matching over 9 bases. CDR3 length equals 16 residues. Germline trimming cut 1 base from V and 2 bases from J; bases unmatched to any gene: 6. Germline lookup yields CDR1 SGHDT and CDR2 YYEEEE.

In this sample, this clone turned up once. The rearrangement uses TRBV7-8 and TRBJ1-4; 9 nucleotides agree with TRBD1. The CDR3 has 15 residues. With V trimmed by 5 bases and J by 7 bases, 8 bases remained unmatched. In germline, CDR1 is SGHVS, CDR2 FQNEAQ. CDR3 loop: CASSTRDREVEKLFF. The CDR3 coding sequence is TGTGCCAGCAGCACCCGGGACAGGGAGGTTGAAAAACTGTTTTTT.

This rearrangement joins TRBV7-2 to TRBJ2-1; the match to TRBD2 covers 8 bases. The CDR3 contains 15 residues. Germline CDR1 SGHTA, CDR2 FQGNSA. J was trimmed by 8 bases and V by 5 bases; bases with no gene match: 11. CDR3 loop: CASSVGTRWGDEQFF. CDR3 DNA sequence: TGTGCCAGCAGCGTCGGGACTAGGTGGGGCGATGAGCAGTTCTTC.

About this clone itself: Compared with germline, one end of the junction differs, possibly owing to a read error. This chain uses TRBV6-5 with TRBJ1-2; no firm D call. The length of the CDR3 is 8 residues. Per germline, CDR1 MNHEY and CDR2 SVGAGI. Here the CDR3 reads CASRDSNF. CDR3 DNA: TGTGCCAGCAGAGATAGTAACTTC.

The genes are TRBV5-4 and TRBJ2-7; 9 bases are a match to TRBD2. This CDR3 spans 14 amino acids. Germline CDR1 is SGHNT and CDR2 is YYREEE (reference sequence). Trimming removed 7 bases from V and 4 bases from J; junction bases left unmatched: 9. The CDR3 nucleotides read TGTGCCAGCGGCCCTAGCGGGATTACTTACGAGCAGTACTTC. It is translated as CASGPSGITYEQYF.

The chain links TRBV7-9 to TRBJ1-5; 9 nucleotides agree with TRBD1. The CDR3 consists of 16 residues. CDR1 SEHNR and CDR2 FQNEAQ come from the germline V gene (reference sequence). Trimming removed 2 bases from V and 1 base from J; junction bases left unmatched: 3. The CDR3 sequence is CASSLTGGGSNQPQHF. CDR3 DNA: TGTGCCAGCAGCTTAACAGGGGGCGGAAGCAATCAGCCCCAGCATTTT.

The chain is built from TRBV4-3 and TRBJ1-3; D not certain. The CDR3 is 18 residues long. The V end was cut by 0 bases, the J end by 4 bases, with 19 bases between. CDR1 is LGHNA, CDR2 YSLEER, per germline. The CDR3 DNA reads TGCGCCAGCAGCCAAGATTCGGTTGGGAGGGTAGAAGGAAACACCATATATTTT. It specifies CASSQDSVGRVEGNTIYF.

This clone has just a few counts. This chain uses TRBV6-6 with TRBJ1-1, with a possible D match to TRBD1 (5 bases). The CDR3 spans 13 residues. V lost 6 bases and J lost 1, with 9 bases in between. From germline, CDR1 is MNHNY and CDR2 SVGAGI (reference sequence). In DNA, the CDR3 is TGTGCCAGCAGGACCGGGGGGAACACTGAAGCTTTCTTT. Amino acid sequence: CASRTGGNTEAFF.

The chain uses TRBV7-6 and TRBJ1-3, with 8 positions matching TRBD1. V was clipped by 4 bases and J by 1 base; unmatched bases: 6. CDR1 and CDR2 from the germline V gene are SGHVS and FNYEAQ. The CDR3 is 16 amino acids. CDR3 nucleotide sequence: TGTGCCAGCAGCTCGGGACAGGCTCAATCTGGAAACACCATATATTTT. Translated: CASSSGQAQSGNTIYF.

This clone was counted only a few times. The V and J genes are TRBV30 and TRBJ2-7, with 8 bases aligning to TRBD1. The germline gives CDR1 GTSNPN, CDR2 SVGIG (reference sequence). The V gene end was trimmed by 4 bases and the J gene end by 3 bases; junction bases not matched to a gene: 5. The CDR3 contains 13 residues. As DNA, the CDR3 is TGTGCCTGGAATCGGGACAGGAACTACGAGCAGTACTTC. Protein sequence: CAWNRDRNYEQYF.

J is TRBJ1-4 and V is TRBV21-1. TRBV21-1 has pseudogene status. CDR3 length equals 10 residues. CDR3 amino acids: CASSGRAVNF. In DNA form, the CDR3 reads TGTGCCAGCAGCGGGCGGGCAGTAAATTTT.